This T cell receptor beta chain was sequenced for a study of blood T cell repertoires in COVID-19. Study in general: The analysed material was cDNA or gDNA that came from T cells, B-cell-depleted T cells, or PBMCs.

Germline CDR1 reads SGDLS; CDR2 reads YYNGEE. The CDR3 covers 16 residues. Trimming stripped 1 base from V and 2 bases from J, with 13 bases between. Original handling: Reference gene primer amplification in the assay estimated nucleated cell counts. This table comes from immunoSEQ multiplex PCR, and its TCRdb copy is limited to in-frame clones, with some not included. That table supplies the V and J calls and clone size; D and trimming were determined from the DNA. The sample includes about half a million clones, 80% to 90% of them seen just once. The sequenced material came from peripheral blood. The source of this sequence is a human donor in a cohort sampled during active COVID-19. This rearrangement joins TRBV9 to TRBJ2-1; D might be TRBD2 (6 bases). The CDR3 reads CASSVTREETYNEQFF. Written as DNA, the CDR3 is TGTGCCAGCAGCGTAACCAGGGAGGAGACCTACAATGAGCAGTTCTTC. Based on the CDR3 plus reference TRBV9 and TRBJ2-1, the full variable domain is DSGVTQTPKHLITATGQRVTLRCSPRSGDLSVYWYQQSLDQGLQFLIQYYNGEERAKGNILERFSAQQFPDLHSELNLSSLELGDSALYFCASSVTREETYNEQFFGPGTRLTVL.